The clone carrying this TCR beta chain was observed a few times. Antigen specificity is unknown. The table came from immunoSEQ multiplex PCR; TCRdb's copy has only in-frame clones and leaves some out. The table includes some 2.3 million clones, approximately 93% detected once. This entry belongs to a study of shared clonotypes between healthy human individuals. As for the study in general: CD8 memory received one plate per donor, CD8 naive two, CD4 memory three and CD4 naive three.

Whole-study findings and limits: Researchers sampled only blood; tissue repertoires likely differ.

Per germline, CDR1 LGHNT and CDR2 FRNRAP. V lost 0 bases and J 8 bases, leaving 19 bases between the germline ends. The CDR3 contains 16 residues. Source material: naive CD4+ T cells from PBMCs. Documented subset: CD45RA+ positively selected. The chain recombines TRBV12-5 with TRBJ1-1; D is uncertain. The receptor's source is a man younger than 35 in good health. Some clones in this sample may be carry-over from other donors' samples. The CDR3 DNA sequence: TGTGCTAGTGGTTTGGTTGTAGGCCCCCTGATCAGGGAAGCTTTCTTT. It encodes CASGLVVGPLIREAFF.